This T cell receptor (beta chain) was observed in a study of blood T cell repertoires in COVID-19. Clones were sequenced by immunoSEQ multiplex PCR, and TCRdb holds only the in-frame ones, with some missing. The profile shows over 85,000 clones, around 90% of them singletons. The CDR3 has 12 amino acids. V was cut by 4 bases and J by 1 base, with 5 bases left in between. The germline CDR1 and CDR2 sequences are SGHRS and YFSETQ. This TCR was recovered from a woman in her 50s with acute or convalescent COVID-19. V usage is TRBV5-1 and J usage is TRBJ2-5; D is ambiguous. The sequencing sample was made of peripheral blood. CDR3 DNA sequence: TGCGCCAGCAGCATCAGCCAAGAGACCCAGTACTTC. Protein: CASSISQETQYF. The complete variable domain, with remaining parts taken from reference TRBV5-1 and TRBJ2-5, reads KAGVTQTPRYLIKTRGQQVTLSCSPISGHRSVSWYQQTPGQGLQFLFEYFSETQRNKGNFPGRFSGRQFSNSRSEMNVSTLELGDSALYLCASSISQETQYFGPGTRLLVL.